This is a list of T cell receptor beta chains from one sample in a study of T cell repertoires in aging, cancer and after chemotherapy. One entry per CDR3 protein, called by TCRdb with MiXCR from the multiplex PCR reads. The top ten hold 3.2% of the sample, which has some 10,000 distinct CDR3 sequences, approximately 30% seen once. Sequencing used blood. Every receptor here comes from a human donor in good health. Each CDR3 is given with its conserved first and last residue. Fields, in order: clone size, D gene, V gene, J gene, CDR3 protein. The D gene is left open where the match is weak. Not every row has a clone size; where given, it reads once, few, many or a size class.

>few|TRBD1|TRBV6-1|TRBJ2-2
CASRGQGGTGELFF
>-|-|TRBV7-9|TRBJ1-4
CASSQYQEYAEKLFF
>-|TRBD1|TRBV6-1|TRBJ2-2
CASSEGGQGTGELFF
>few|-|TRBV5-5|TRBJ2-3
CASSLPSTDTQYF
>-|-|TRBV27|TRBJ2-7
CASSLYPRFPYEQYF
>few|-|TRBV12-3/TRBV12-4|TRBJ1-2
CASSSALSGYGYTF
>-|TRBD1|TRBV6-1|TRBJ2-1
CASSGTGAHEQFF
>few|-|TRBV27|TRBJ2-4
CASSFRAGDAKNIQYF
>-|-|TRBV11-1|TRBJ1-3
CASSAGVTGNTIYF
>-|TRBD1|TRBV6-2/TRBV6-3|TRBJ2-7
CASSRHGQGQEQYF
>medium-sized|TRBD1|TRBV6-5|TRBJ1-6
CASSRQGHYNSPLHF
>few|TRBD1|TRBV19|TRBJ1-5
CASSPDRGFNQPQHF
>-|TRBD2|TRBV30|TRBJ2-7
CAWMVRTSPSYEQYF
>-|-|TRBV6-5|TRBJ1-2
CASRYILDGYTF
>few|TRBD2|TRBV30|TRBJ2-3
CAWRLAGGTDTQYF
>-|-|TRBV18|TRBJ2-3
CASSSMGGPSTDTQYF
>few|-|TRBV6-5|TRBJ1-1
CASSGARVNTEAFF
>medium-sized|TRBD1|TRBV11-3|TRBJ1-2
CASSSYGTGSYGYTF
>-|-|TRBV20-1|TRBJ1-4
CSARPGTATNEKLFF
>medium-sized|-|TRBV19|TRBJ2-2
CASDRGLNTGELFF
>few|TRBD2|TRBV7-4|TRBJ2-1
CASSLIPSGRANEQFF
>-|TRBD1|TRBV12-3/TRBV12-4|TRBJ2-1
CASVLPGTGKVHEQFF
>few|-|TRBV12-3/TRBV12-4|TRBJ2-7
CASSRRYEQYF
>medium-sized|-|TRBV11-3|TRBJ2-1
CASSLEFGQGQQFF
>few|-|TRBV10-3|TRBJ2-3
CATQGTPEGTDTQYF
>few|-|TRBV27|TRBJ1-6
CASSLLSRGGLNSPLHF
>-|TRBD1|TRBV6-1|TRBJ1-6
CASSVTTGFGSPLHF
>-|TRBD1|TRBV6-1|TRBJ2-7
CASSWDSSIYEQYF
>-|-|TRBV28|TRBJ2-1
CASSTPSGPNEQFF
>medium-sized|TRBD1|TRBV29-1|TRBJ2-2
CSAIQGAVGGELFF
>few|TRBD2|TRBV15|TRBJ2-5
CATSRDKFELAGEGTGAQYF
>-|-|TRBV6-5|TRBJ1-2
CASSYSGRQGYGYTF
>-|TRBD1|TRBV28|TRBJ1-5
CASSSGTGRYQPQHF
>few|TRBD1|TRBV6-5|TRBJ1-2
CASRPRTGINYGYTF
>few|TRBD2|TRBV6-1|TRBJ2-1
CASSIAGGPENEQFF
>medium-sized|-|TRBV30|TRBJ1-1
CAWRDSYTEAFF
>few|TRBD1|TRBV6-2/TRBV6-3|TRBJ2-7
CASSSPETGRYEQYF
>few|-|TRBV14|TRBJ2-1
CASSPGVYNEQFF